This passage covers 17 T cell receptor beta chains from one sample sequenced in a study of blood T cells in healthy people across ages (dated by TCRdb to between 2014 and 2017). The protocol used for the library was 5' RACE. Sequencing instrument: Illumina HiSeq 2500. The second PCR ran for about 7 to 11 cycles and used a J-beta primer mix along with a sample-barcoded 5' primer. TCRdb reanalyzed the raw reads on its own, using fastp at Q25 for trimming and MiXCR for clone calling, and kept in-frame beta chains. Entries are consolidated by CDR3 protein sequence, retaining the most common genes and DNA. This sample gives fewer than 900,000 distinct CDR3 sequences in total; approximately 35% of them show up just once. The leading ten clones occupy under 15% of the sample. The sample was blood. These receptors all come from a man aged 18 to 35 in good health.

The chain carries TRBV12-3 or TRBV12-4 and TRBJ1-6; D not certain. The CDR3 loop spans 13 amino acids. V dropped 7 bases and J dropped 10 bases, with 14 bases sitting between them. The DNA of the CDR3 is TGTGCCAGCACACGAGAGATGAGGTCACCCCTCCACTTT. Amino acid sequence: CASTREMRSPLHF.

This clonotype came up a few times. This sequence joins TRBV4-1 and TRBJ1-3; D remains unclear. V was shortened by 1 base and J by 2 bases, with 15 bases between the two germline ends. Germline-derived CDR1 and CDR2 are MGHRA and YSYEKL. CDR3 length: 17 amino acids. The CDR3 region has the DNA TGCGCCAGCAGCCAAGTCTCGGGAAAAGGTGCTGGAAACACCATATATTTT. It encodes CASSQVSGKGAGNTIYF.

This clonotype was recorded a few times. This chain uses TRBV20-1 with TRBJ2-6; no reliable D call. Germline V gene lookup returns CDR1 DFQATT and CDR2 SNEGSKA (reference sequence). The V end lost 1 base, the J end lost 0 bases, and 13 bases lay between the germline ends. This CDR3 has 17 residues. The CDR3 protein is CSARGPSAFSGANVLTF. In nucleotides, the CDR3 is TGCAGTGCTAGAGGTCCATCAGCCTTCTCTGGGGCCAACGTCCTGACTTTC.

As regards this clonotype: Since a much larger clone is just one base distant, this may be a read error. The V call is TRBV5-1, the J call TRBJ2-1; 7 bases match TRBD1. The V and J ends lost 7 bases and 4 bases, in that order; junction bases with no gene match: 17. This CDR3 contains 17 residues. CDR1 is SGHRS, CDR2 YFSETQ, per germline. CDR3 residues: CASGKYAGTERYNEQFF. The DNA for the CDR3 is TGCGCCAGCGGCAAATACGCCGGGACAGAGCGTTACAATGAGCAGTTCTTC.

This clonotype was observed many times. The genes are TRBV4-1 and TRBJ2-5; D call uncertain. Germline V gene sequence: CDR1 MGHRA, CDR2 YSYEKL. The CDR3 is 13 amino acids. V lost 3 bases and J 2 bases, leaving 7 bases between the germline ends. Here the CDR3 reads CASSQVLQETQYF. The CDR3 region has the DNA TGCGCCAGCAGCCAGGTCCTACAAGAGACCCAGTACTTC.

This clonotype was found once. The chain recombines TRBV12-3 or TRBV12-4 with TRBJ2-1, with 9 bases aligning to TRBD2. The assigned J gene may be wrong: the sequence end matches TRBJ2-7 better. The CDR3 extends over 21 amino acids. Here the CDR3 reads CASSLEGSLSLSGGPYNEQYF. CDR3 nucleotides: TGTGCCAGCAGTTTAGAAGGCAGCCTGTCACTTAGCGGGGGACCCTACAATGAGCAGTACTTC.

The chain recombines TRBV6-2 or TRBV6-3 with TRBJ2-1; D is uncertain. The length of the CDR3 is 16 residues. V was clipped by 0 bases and J by 2 bases, with 11 bases between them. Germline V lookup: CDR1 MNHEY, CDR2 SVGEGT. CDR3 nucleotide sequence: TGTGCCAGCAGTTACTCGGGCAGGCTGGCCTACAATGAGCAGTTCTTC. Its protein is CASSYSGRLAYNEQFF.

V is TRBV7-2 and J is TRBJ2-5, with 8 bases lining up with TRBD1. Germline V gene lookup returns CDR1 SGHTA and CDR2 FQGNSA. The length of the CDR3 is 15 residues. With V trimmed by 5 bases and J by 5 bases, 10 bases remained unmatched. The CDR3 bases are TGTGCCAGCAGCCCGTCGACTAGGGACAGGGAGACCCAGTACTTC. It codes for CASSPSTRDRETQYF.

This clonotype was seen at least ten times. The genes are TRBV5-1 and TRBJ1-2, with TRBD1 matching 7 bases. Trimming removed 4 bases from V and 7 bases from J; junction bases left unmatched: 4. This CDR3 is 12 amino acids long. Germline V gene lookup returns CDR1 SGHRS and CDR2 YFSETQ. In DNA, the CDR3 is TGCGCCAGCAGCCCCGGACAGGCTGGCTACACCTTC. This encodes CASSPGQAGYTF. The whole variable domain, remainder taken from reference TRBV5-1 and TRBJ1-2, is KAGVTQTPRYLIKTRGQQVTLSCSPISGHRSVSWYQQTPGQGLQFLFEYFSETQRNKGNFPGRFSGRQFSNSRSEMNVSTLELGDSALYLCASSPGQAGYTFGSGTRLTVV.

This rearrangement joins TRBV12-3 or TRBV12-4 to TRBJ2-3, with D hard to call. Trimming removed 8 bases at V and 13 bases at J, with 19 bases between. The CDR3 sequence is 12 residues long. Written as DNA, the CDR3 is TGTGCCAGCGGAGTGCATGCAGATGCGGAGTATTTT. Translation: CASGVHADAEYF.

This clonotype was recorded only once. The chain joins TRBV15 to TRBJ2-7; possible D gene TRBD1, 6 bases. The germline CDR1 and CDR2 sequences are LNHNV and YYDKDF (reference sequence). This CDR3 is 15 amino acids long. V dropped 3 bases and J dropped 7 bases, with 19 bases sitting between them. DNA for the CDR3: TGTGCCACCAGCAGCGAGGAAGTGTGGGACAATGAGCAGTACTTC. Protein: CATSSEEVWDNEQYF.

This chain connects TRBV7-2 to TRBJ2-2; the match to TRBD2 covers 8 bases. Germline V lookup: CDR1 SGHTA, CDR2 FQGNSA. CDR3 length: 15 residues. V trimming: 5 bases; J trimming: 7 bases; junction bases outside the gene matches: 9. The CDR3 nucleotides read TGTGCCAGCAGCAGAACCGGGACTAGAGGCGGGGAGCTGTTTTTT. Translation: CASSRTGTRGGELFF.

In its sample, this clonotype was seen once. The genes are TRBV10-3 and TRBJ2-7; D may be TRBD2 (6 bases). Germline assignment: CDR1 ENHRY and CDR2 SYGVKD. Trimming took off 3 bases at V and 6 bases at J, with 12 bases between the two ends. This CDR3 is built from 13 residues. The CDR3 nucleotides are TGTGCCATCAGTGACCCGAGGGGAGGCGAGCAGTACTTC. As protein: CAISDPRGGEQYF.

V is TRBV20-1 and J is TRBJ1-4; 11 bases are a match to TRBD1. V dropped 1 base and J dropped 4; count of bases not matched to a gene: 11. CDR3 length equals 18 residues. The germline CDR1 and CDR2 sequences are DFQATT and SNEGSKA (reference sequence). CDR3 nucleotide sequence: TGCAGTGCTAGAGTTCCCCGGGACAGGGGGACCCTTAATGAAAAACTGTTTTTT. Its protein is CSARVPRDRGTLNEKLFF.

In this sample, this clonotype turned up a few times. CDR3 protein: CASSFDRGEQFF. Here the CDR3 DNA reads TGTGCCAGCAGCTTTGACAGGGGTGAGCAGTTCTTC. The chain carries TRBV7-2 and TRBJ2-1; 8 nucleotides align to TRBD1. V lost 3 bases to trimming and J lost 9 bases; unmatched junction nucleotides: 1. CDR3 length: 12 residues. CDR1 is SGHTA, CDR2 FQGNSA, per germline.

The rearrangement joins TRBV30 to TRBJ1-5; D ambiguous. The germline V gene encodes CDR1 GTSNPN and CDR2 SVGIG (reference sequence). Trimming stripped 2 bases from V and 5 bases from J, with 16 bases between. The CDR3 length is 15 residues. The CDR3 reads CAWSRKTPGHQPQHF. The DNA for the CDR3 is TGTGCCTGGAGTAGGAAGACACCTGGGCATCAGCCCCAGCATTTT.

The rearrangement uses TRBV7-8 and TRBJ1-5; D remains unclear. Germline V CDR1 and CDR2: SGHVS, FQNEAQ. Trimming removed 5 bases at V and 5 bases at J, with 13 bases between. The CDR3 totals 14 residues. The CDR3 DNA reads as TGTGCCAGCAGCAGATCGGGCCCCGATCAGCCCCAGCATTTT. Its translation: CASSRSGPDQPQHF.